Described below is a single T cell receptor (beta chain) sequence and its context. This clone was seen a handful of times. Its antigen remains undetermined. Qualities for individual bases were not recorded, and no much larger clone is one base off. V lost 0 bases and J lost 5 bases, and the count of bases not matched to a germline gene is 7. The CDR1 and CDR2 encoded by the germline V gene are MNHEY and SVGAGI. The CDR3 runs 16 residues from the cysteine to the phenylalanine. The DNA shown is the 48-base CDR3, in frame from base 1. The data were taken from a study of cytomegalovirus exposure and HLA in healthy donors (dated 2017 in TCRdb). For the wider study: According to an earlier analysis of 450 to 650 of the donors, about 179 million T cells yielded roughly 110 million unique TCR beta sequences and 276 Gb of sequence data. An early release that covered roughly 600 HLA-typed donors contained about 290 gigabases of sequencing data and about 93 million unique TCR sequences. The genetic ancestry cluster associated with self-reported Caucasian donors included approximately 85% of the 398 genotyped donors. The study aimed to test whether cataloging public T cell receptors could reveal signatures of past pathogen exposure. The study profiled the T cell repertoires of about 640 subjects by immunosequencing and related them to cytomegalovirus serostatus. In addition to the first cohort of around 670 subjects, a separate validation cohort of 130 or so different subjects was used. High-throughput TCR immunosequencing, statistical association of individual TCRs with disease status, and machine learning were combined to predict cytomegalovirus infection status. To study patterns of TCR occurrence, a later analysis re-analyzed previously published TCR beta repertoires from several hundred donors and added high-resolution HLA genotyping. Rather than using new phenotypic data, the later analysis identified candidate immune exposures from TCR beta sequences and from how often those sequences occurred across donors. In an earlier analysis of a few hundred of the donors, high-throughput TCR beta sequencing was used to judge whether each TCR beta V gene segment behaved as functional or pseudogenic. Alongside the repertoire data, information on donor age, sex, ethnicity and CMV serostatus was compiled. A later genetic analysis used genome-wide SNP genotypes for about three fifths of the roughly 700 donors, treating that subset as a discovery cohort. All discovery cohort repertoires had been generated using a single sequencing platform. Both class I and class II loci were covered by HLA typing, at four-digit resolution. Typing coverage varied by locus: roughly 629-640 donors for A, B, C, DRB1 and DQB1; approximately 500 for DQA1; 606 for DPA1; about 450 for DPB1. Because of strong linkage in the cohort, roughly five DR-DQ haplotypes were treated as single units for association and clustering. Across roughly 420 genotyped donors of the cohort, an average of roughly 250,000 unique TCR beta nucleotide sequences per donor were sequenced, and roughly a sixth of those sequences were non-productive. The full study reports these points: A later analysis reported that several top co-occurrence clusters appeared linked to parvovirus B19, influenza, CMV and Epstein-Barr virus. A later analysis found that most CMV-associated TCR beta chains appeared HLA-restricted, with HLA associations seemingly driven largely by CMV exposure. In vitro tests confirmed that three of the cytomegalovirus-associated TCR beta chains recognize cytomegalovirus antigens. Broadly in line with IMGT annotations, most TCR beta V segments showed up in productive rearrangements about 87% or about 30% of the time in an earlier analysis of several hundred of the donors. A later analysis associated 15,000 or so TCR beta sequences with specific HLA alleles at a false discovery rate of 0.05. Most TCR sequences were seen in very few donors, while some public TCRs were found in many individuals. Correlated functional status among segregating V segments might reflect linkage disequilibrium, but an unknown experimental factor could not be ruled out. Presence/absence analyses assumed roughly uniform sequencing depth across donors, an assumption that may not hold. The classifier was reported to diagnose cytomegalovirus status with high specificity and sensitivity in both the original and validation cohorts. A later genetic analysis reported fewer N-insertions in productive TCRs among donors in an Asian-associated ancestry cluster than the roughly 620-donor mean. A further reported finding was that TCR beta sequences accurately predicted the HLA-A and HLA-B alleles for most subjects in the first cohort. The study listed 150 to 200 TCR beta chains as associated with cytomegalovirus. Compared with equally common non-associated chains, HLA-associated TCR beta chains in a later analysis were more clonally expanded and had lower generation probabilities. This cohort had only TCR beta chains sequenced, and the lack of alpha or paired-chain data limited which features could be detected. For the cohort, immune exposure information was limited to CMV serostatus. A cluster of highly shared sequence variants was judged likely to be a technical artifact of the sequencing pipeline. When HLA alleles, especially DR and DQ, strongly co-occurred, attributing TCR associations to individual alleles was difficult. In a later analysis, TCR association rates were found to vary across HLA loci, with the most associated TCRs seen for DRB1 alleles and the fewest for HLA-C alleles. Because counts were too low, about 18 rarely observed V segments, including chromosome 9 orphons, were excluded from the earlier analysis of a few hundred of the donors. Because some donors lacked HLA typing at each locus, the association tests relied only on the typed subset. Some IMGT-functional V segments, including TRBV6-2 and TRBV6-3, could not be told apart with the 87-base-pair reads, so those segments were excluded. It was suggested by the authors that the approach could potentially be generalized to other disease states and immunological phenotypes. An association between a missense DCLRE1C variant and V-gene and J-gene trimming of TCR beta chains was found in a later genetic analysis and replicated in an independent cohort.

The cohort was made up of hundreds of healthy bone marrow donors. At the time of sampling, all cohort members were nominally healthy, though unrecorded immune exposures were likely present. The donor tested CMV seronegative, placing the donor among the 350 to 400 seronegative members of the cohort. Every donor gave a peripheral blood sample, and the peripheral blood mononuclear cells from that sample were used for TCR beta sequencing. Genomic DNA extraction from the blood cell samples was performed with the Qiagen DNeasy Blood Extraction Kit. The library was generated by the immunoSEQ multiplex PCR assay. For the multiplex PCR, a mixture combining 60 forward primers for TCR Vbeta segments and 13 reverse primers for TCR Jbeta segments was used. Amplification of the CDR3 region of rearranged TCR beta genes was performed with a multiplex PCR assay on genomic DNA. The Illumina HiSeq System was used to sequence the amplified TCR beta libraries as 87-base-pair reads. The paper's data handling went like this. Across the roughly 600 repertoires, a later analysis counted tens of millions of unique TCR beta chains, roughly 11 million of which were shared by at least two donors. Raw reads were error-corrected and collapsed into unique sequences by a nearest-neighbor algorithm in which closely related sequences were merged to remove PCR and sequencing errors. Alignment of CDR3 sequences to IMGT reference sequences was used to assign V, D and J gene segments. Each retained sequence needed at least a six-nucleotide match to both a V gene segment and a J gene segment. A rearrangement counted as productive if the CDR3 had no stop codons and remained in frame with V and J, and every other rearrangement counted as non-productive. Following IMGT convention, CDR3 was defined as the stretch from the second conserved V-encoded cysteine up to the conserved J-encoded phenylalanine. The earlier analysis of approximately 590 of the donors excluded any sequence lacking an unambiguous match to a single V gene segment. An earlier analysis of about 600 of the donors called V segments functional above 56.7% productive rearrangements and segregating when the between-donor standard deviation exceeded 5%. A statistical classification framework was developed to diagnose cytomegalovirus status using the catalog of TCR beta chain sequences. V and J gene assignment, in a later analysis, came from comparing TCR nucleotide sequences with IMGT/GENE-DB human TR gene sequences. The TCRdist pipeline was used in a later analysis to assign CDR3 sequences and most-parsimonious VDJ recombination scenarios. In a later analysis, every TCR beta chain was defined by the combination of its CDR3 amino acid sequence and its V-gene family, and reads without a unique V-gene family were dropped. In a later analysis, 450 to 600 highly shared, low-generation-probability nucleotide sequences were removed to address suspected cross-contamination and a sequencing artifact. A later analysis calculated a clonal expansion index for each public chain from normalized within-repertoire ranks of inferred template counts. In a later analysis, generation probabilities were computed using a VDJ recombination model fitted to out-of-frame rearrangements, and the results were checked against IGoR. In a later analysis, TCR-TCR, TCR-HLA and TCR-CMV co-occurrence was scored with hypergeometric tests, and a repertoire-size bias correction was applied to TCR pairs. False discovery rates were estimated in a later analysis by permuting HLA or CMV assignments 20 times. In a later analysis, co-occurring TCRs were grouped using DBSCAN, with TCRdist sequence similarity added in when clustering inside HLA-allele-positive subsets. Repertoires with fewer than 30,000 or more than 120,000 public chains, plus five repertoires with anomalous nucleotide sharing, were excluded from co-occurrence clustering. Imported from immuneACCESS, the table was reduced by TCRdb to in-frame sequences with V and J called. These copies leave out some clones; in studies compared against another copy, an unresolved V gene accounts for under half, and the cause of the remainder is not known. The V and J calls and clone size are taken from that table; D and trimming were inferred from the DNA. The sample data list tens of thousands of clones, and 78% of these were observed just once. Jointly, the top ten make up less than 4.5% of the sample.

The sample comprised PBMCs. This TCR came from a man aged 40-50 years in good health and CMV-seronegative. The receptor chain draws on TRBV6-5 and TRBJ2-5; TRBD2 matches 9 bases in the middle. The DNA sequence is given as TGTGCCAGCAGTTACTCGAACGCGGGAGGGCTTGAGACCCAGTACTTC. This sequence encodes CASSYSNAGGLETQYF.